Many counts were recorded for the clone carrying this T cell receptor (beta chain). The record originates from a study of T cell repertoires in cytomegalovirus infection. Germline V gene lookup returns CDR1 SGHTA and CDR2 FQGNSA. V gave up 1 base and J gave up 7 bases; unmatched junction bases: 10. The CDR3 is 17 residues long. TCRdb reprocessed the reads with MiXCR, giving one entry per CDR3 protein. Among around 260,000 distinct CDR3 sequences listed, 8% to 9.5% were seen once. The sequence came from a human donor in good health (CMV status not recorded). Some clones in this sample may be carry-over from other donors' samples. V usage is TRBV7-2 and J usage is TRBJ2-7; 13 bases agree with TRBD2. The specimen sequenced was PBMCs. The DNA for the CDR3 is TGTGCCAGCAGCTTAGTCGGGGGGACTAGCGGGACGCGGGAGCAGTACTTC. Amino acids: CASSLVGGTSGTREQYF.